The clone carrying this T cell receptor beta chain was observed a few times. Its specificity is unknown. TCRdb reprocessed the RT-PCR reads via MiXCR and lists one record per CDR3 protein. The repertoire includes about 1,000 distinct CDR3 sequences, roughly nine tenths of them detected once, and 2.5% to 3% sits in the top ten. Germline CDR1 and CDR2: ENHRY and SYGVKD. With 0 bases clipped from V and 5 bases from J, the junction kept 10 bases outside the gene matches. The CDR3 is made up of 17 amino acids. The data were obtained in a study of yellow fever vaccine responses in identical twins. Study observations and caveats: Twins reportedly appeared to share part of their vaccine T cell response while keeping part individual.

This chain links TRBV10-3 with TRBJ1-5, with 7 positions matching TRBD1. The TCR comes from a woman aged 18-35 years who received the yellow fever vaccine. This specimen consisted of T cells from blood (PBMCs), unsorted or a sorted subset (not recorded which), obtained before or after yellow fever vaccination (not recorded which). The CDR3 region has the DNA TGTGCCATCAGTGAGTCGGATCGTCAGGGGGTTTATCAGCCCCAGCATTTT. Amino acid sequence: CAISESDRQGVYQPQHF.